The 24 T cell receptor beta chains below were found in one sample sequenced in a study of monozygotic twins with inflammatory bowel disease. TCRdb re-called the 5' RACE reads and catalogs CDR3 proteins one per entry, DNA excluded. The table lists around 40,000 distinct CDR3 sequences, with about 5% in the top ten. The sequencing input was blood. Source of these receptors: a human donor with ulcerative colitis or Crohn's disease, or a healthy co-twin of an affected twin (not recorded which).

The J gene is TRBJ2-1, the V gene TRBV7-2; TCRdb's assignment of TRBD2 cannot be checked, as there is no DNA. Germline V gene data show CDR1 as SGHTA and CDR2 as FQGNSA. This CDR3 region has 16 residues. CDR3 in amino acids: CASSQTSGGGYNEQFF.

CDR3 loop: CATGTGNSPLHF. The V gene is TRBV6-5, the J gene TRBJ1-6; TCRdb names TRBD1, which stays unverified in the absence of DNA. The V gene's germline CDR1 is MNHEY and CDR2 SVGAGI. The CDR3 has 12 residues.

The rearrangement joins TRBV7-2 to TRBJ2-6. CDR1 SGHTA and CDR2 FQGNSA come from the germline V gene. CDR3 length equals 16 residues. CDR3 region: CASSLALGSGANVLTF.

The V gene is TRBV4-1, the J gene TRBJ1-4. Germline values: CDR1 MGHRA, CDR2 YSYEKL. This CDR3 comprises 17 residues. The CDR3 loop is CASSQDLGYTTNEKLFF.

This chain links TRBV6-5 with TRBJ2-1; the D call from TCRdb, TRBD1, cannot be confirmed without DNA. Germline values: CDR1 MNHEY, CDR2 SVGAGI. This CDR3 is 15 amino acids long. The CDR3 region is CASSQSGADYNEQFF.

CDR3 amino acids: CSARDQGRYSPLHF. The V gene is TRBV20-1, the J gene TRBJ1-6. This CDR3 has 14 amino acids. CDR1 is DFQATT, CDR2 SNEGSKA, per germline (reference sequence).

This rearrangement joins TRBV12-3 or TRBV12-4 to TRBJ2-1; absent DNA, TCRdb's TRBD2 call cannot be checked. This CDR3 has 16 residues. CDR3 amino acids: CASRATSGSSYNEQFF.

This chain connects TRBV7-2 to TRBJ2-1; TCRdb names TRBD2, which stays unverified in the absence of DNA. Germline V gene sequence: CDR1 SGHTA, CDR2 FQGNSA. This CDR3 comprises 16 residues. CDR3 amino acids: CASSRSWTPSYNEQFF.

J is TRBJ2-7 and V is TRBV18. This CDR3 region has 15 residues. Germline-derived CDR1 and CDR2 are KGHSH and LQKENI. This chain's CDR3 is CASSPPTGSSYEQYF.

The CDR3 sequence: CASGRDNQPQHF. V usage is TRBV7-9 and J usage is TRBJ1-5. The germline CDR1 and CDR2 sequences are SEHNR and FQNEAQ (reference sequence). The CDR3 runs to 12 residues. Full variable domain (missing parts from reference TRBV7-9 and TRBJ1-5): DTGVSQNPRHKITKRGQNVTFRCDPISEHNRLYWYRQTLGQGPEFLTYFQNEAQLEKSRLLSDRFSAERPKGSFSTLEIQRTEQGDSAMYLCASGRDNQPQHFGDGTRLSIL.

The chain recombines TRBV29-1 with TRBJ1-1; TCRdb designates TRBD1, a call that cannot be tested without DNA. Germline-derived CDR1 and CDR2 are SQVTM and ANQGSEA. The CDR3 has 13 amino acids. CDR3 protein: CSVKDTRDTEAFF.

This chain uses TRBV5-6 with TRBJ2-3; the TCRdb call, TRBD1, lacks DNA for checking. Germline V gene data show CDR1 as SGHDT and CDR2 as YYEEEE. The CDR3 extends over 15 amino acids. CDR3 amino acids: CASSVAGMSTDTQYF.

The rearrangement uses TRBV20-1 and TRBJ2-7; TCRdb calls TRBD1, which cannot be checked without DNA. Germline CDR1 is DFQATT and CDR2 is SNEGSKA (reference sequence). The CDR3 sequence is 12 residues long. CDR3 loop: CSGELVEYEQYF.

The chain recombines TRBV3-1 with TRBJ1-1. The CDR3 consists of 13 residues. Germline values: CDR1 LGHDT, CDR2 YNNKEL (reference sequence). CDR3 sequence: CASSQGCGPEAFF.

This sequence joins TRBV27 and TRBJ2-7. In germline, CDR1 is MNHEY, CDR2 SMNVEV (reference sequence). CDR3 size: 14 residues. This CDR3 reads CASSRTVSSYEQYF.

This chain links TRBV7-9 with TRBJ2-6; TCRdb's D gene call, TRBD1, goes unchecked for lack of DNA. The germline CDR1 and CDR2 sequences are SEHNR and FQNEAQ (reference sequence). The CDR3 runs to 16 residues. CDR3 loop: CASSLEWGTGANVLTF.

The chain has TRBV9 and TRBJ2-7; TCRdb lists TRBD1, though no DNA is available to test this call. Germline V gene sequence: CDR1 SGDLS, CDR2 YYNGEE. The CDR3 consists of 16 residues. CDR3 loop: CASSVGLTGLSYEQYF.

The genes are TRBV6-1 and TRBJ2-7; TCRdb's D call of TRBD1 is untestable without DNA. The CDR3 has 15 residues. The germline V gene has CDR1 MNHNS and CDR2 SASEGT. The chain's CDR3 is CASSNTGRTSYEQYF.

J is TRBJ1-5 and V is TRBV4-3; the TCRdb call, TRBD1, lacks DNA for checking. This CDR3 is built from 16 residues. Per the germline V gene, CDR1 is LGHNA and CDR2 is YSLEER. The CDR3: CASSQDAGGSNQPQHF.

The chain links TRBV6-2 or TRBV6-3 to TRBJ2-4; the TCRdb D gene call, TRBD1, has no DNA to confirm it. Per germline, CDR1 MNHEY and CDR2 SVGEGT. The CDR3 totals 18 residues. CDR3 amino acids: CASSFRDTTFWAKNIQYF.

The rearrangement uses TRBV20-1 and TRBJ2-1; TCRdb indicates TRBD1, and absent DNA this call remains unverified. Germline V gene sequence: CDR1 DFQATT, CDR2 SNEGSKA (reference sequence). This CDR3 spans 14 amino acids. This chain's CDR3 is CSARDGVRGEEQFF.

The rearrangement joins TRBV6-2 or TRBV6-3 to TRBJ1-2. The CDR3 has 14 residues. Germline V gives CDR1 MNHEY, CDR2 SVGEGT. Here the CDR3 reads CASSYGRTNYGYTF.

The rearrangement joins TRBV5-1 to TRBJ1-1; TCRdb names TRBD1, which stays unverified in the absence of DNA. The CDR3 is 14 residues long. The V gene's germline CDR1 is SGHRS and CDR2 YFSETQ. CDR3 in amino acids: CASSVSRGLGEAFF.

The chain is built from TRBV5-1 and TRBJ1-1. This CDR3 is 15 amino acids long. Germline loops: CDR1 SGHRS, CDR2 YFSETQ. The CDR3 region is CASSLERSLGTEAFF.